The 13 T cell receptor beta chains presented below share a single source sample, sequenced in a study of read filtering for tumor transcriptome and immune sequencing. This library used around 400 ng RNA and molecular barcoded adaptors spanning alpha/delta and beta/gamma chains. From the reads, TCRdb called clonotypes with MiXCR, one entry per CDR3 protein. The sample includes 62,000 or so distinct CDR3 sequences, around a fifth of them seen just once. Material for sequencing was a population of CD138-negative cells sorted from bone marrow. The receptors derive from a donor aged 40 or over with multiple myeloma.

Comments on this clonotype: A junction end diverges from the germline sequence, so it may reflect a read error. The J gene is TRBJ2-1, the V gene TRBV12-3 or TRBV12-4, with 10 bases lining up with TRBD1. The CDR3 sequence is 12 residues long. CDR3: CTSRDRGNEQFF. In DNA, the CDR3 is TGTACCAGCAGGGACAGGGGTAATGAGCAGTTCTTC.

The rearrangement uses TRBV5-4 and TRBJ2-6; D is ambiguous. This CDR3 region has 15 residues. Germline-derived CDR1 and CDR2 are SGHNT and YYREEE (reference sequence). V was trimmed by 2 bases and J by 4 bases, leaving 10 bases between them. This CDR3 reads CASSFPGSGANVLTF. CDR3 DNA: TGTGCCAGCAGCTTCCCTGGGTCCGGGGCCAACGTCCTGACTTTC.

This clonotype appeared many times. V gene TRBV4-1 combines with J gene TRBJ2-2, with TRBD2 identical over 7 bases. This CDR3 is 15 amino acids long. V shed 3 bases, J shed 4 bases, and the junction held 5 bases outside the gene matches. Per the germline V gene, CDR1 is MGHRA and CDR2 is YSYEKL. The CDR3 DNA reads TGCGCCAGCAGCCAGGCCATAGCGGGCACCGGGGAGCTGTTTTTT. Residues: CASSQAIAGTGELFF.

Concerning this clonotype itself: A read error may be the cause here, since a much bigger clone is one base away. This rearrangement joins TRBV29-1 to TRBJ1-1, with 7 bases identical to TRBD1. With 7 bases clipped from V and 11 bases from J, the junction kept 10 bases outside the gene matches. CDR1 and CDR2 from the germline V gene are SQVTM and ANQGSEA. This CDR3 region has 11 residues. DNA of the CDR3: TGCAGCGGGAAAGTTACAGGGGAGGCTTTCTTT. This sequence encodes CSGKVTGEAFF.

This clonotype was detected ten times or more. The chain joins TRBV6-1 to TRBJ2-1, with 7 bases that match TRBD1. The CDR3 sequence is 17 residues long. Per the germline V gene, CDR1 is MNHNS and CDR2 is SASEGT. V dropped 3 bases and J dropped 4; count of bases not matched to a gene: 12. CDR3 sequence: CASSDSGNRGLYNEQFF. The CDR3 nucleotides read TGTGCCAGCAGTGACTCAGGGAACAGGGGTCTATACAATGAGCAGTTCTTC.

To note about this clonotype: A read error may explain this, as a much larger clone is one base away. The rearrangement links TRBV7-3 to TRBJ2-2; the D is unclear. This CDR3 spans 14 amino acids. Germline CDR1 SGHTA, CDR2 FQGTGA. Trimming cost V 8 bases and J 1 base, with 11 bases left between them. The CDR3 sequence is CASSTGGNTGELFF. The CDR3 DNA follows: TGTGCCAGCTCCACTGGCGGGAACACCGGGGAGCTGTTTTTT.

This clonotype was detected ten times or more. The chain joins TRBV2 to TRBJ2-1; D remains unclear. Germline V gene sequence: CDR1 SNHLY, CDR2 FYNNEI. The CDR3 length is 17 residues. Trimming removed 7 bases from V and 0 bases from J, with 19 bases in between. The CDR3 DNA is TGTGCCAGCATTCGTTGGCTTCCCTTAAGCTCCTACAATGAGCAGTTCTTC. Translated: CASIRWLPLSSYNEQFF.

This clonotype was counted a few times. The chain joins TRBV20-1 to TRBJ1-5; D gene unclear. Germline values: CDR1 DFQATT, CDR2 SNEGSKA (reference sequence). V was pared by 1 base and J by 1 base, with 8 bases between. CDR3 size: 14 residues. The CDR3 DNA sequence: TGCAGTGCTAGAGGGGCAGCCAGCAATCAGCCCCAGCATTTT. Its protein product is CSARGAASNQPQHF.

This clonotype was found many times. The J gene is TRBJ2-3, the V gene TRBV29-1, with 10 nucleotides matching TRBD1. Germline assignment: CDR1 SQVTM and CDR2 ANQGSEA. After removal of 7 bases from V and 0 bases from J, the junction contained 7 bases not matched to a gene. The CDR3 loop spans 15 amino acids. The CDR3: CSESDRGPSTDTQYF. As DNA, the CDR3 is TGCAGCGAAAGTGACAGGGGGCCAAGCACAGATACGCAGTATTTT.

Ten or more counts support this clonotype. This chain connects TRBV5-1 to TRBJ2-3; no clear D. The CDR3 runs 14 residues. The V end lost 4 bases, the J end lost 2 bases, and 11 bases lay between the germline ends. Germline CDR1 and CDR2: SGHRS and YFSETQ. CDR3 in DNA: TGCGCCAGCAGCCAAGAACAGTTCACAGATACGCAGTATTTT. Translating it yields CASSQEQFTDTQYF.

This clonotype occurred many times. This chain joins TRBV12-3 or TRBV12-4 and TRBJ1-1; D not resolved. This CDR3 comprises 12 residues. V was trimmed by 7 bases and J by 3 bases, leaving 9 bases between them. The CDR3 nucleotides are TGTGCCAGCACCATAAGGGACACTGAAGCTTTCTTT. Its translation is CASTIRDTEAFF.

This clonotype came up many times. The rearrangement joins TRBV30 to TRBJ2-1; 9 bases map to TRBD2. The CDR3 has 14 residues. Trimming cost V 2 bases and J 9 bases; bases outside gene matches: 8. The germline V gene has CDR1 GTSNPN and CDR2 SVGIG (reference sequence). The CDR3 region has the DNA TGTGCCTGGAGTAGGGGCGCGGGGGGGCTTGAGCAGTTCTTC. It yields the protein CAWSRGAGGLEQFF.

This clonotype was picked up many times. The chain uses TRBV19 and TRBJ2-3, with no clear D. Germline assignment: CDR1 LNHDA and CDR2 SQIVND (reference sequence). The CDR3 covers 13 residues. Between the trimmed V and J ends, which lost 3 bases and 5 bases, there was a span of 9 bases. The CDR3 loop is CASSIGGRDTQYF. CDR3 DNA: TGTGCCAGTAGTATTGGCGGCAGAGATACGCAGTATTTT.